This record covers a single TCR beta chain. Its antigen is unknown. Base qualities are not provided; no much larger clone lies one nucleotide away. The library was built by means of PCR. The sequencer listed for this sample is Illumina HiSeq 2500. To normalize quantification of the TCRbeta repertoire, the TCR libraries were built with molecular barcoding that relied on unique molecular identifiers. The public reads were run again by TCRdb, first through fastp at Q25 and then through MiXCR, and only productive beta chains were kept. One record per CDR3 amino acid sequence lists the most common genes and DNA. Counted in this sample were approximately 490,000 distinct CDR3 sequences; around 13% of them appeared once. The ten largest account for about 5.4% of the sample. The data were obtained in a study of T-cell reconstitution after alpha-beta-depleted transplantation in children (dated by TCRdb to 2015 to 2016). About the study as a whole: The study quantitatively tracked T-cell immune reconstitution after TCRalphabeta/CD19-depleted allogeneic hematopoietic cell transplantation in children using TCR repertoire profiling.

Between the V and J ends, shortened by 6 bases and 1 base respectively, the junction contains 22 bases. The CDR3, from cysteine to phenylalanine, totals 17 residues. The read is trimmed to its CDR3 DNA, 51 bases read in frame from base 1. The germline V gene provides CDR1 MNHNS and CDR2 SASEGT. The receptor was derived from a human donor who donated a stem cell graft to a child with combined immunodeficiency. Recombination joined TRBV6-1 with TRBJ2-7, with a tentative D gene TRBD2 over 5 matching bases. The input for sequencing was PBMCs from the stem cell graft donor, taken from the stem cell graft. CDR3 loop: CASRHLSASLRSYEQYF. The DNA sequence reads TGTGCCAGCAGACACCTCTCAGCTAGCCTACGGTCCTACGAGCAGTACTTC.